The clone carrying this T cell receptor beta chain was detected once. Its matching antigen is unknown. The data belong to a study of long-term antiretroviral therapy in people with HIV. Whole-study results and caveats: Repertoires looked antigen-experienced, with only a slight naive shift after ART. Blood dates from the mid-2000s to the late 2010s, possibly under older ART regimens.

At the survey level, the v3.0 immunoSEQ assay was run. This table comes from immunoSEQ multiplex PCR, and its TCRdb copy is limited to in-frame clones, with some not included. Of 35,000 or so clones listed, 70% to 90% are singletons. The ends lost 0 bases at V and 3 bases at J; junction bases unmatched: 7. The CDR3 has 16 residues. CDR1 and CDR2 from the germline V gene are GTSNPN and SVGIG (reference sequence). This TCR derives from a man in his late teens or twenties with HIV. The input for sequencing was unsorted PBMCs, taken 2.2 years after starting antiretroviral therapy. The V gene is TRBV30, the J gene TRBJ1-2; 10 bases line up with TRBD1. The CDR3 spells CAWSVLGTGADYGYTF. The DNA of the CDR3 is TGTGCCTGGAGTGTACTAGGGACAGGGGCGGACTATGGCTACACCTTC. Based on the CDR3 plus reference TRBV30 and TRBJ1-2, the full variable domain is SQTIHQWPATLVQPVGSPLSLECTVEGTSNPNLYWYRQAAGRGLQLLFYSVGIGQISSEVPQNLSASRPQDRQFILSSKKLLLSDSGFYLCAWSVLGTGADYGYTFGSGTRLTVV.